Listed below are T cell receptor beta chains from one sample, sequenced in a study of blood T cell repertoires in COVID-19. Some clones are missing from TCRdb's copy, which holds only in-frame ones; the method was immunoSEQ multiplex PCR. This sample has 75,000 to 100,000 clones, with about 83% found just once. The sequenced sample consisted of peripheral blood. All receptors come from a human donor in a cohort sampled during active COVID-19. CDR3s leave out the opening cysteine and the closing phenylalanine or tryptophan.

V: TRBV4-3
CDR3: ASSLAGDWYNEQF

V: TRBV11-2
CDR3: ASSLYTSGGLGTQY

V: TRBV6-5
CDR3: ASIPAGSAVEQF

V: TRBV6-5
CDR3: ASSYSIQSYEQY

V: TRBV9
CDR3: ASSVGGDTEAF

V: TRBV27
CDR3: ASRKTGNEQF

V: TRBV7-3
CDR3: ASSPSGVSPYNEQF

V: TRBV30
CDR3: AWGTSLNSYEQY

V: TRBV5-4
CDR3: ASSLAGQQETQY

V: TRBV18
CDR3: ASTTENPLSNQPQH

V: TRBV29-1
CDR3: SVSDRLINYGYT

V: TRBV3-1/TRBV3-2
CDR3: ASSQEIRGTNTGELF

V: TRBV12-3/TRBV12-4
CDR3: ASSLGQGNEQF

V: TRBV29-1
CDR3: SVVQGAGTEAF

V: TRBV5-1
CDR3: ASSLGSGGLNEQF

V: TRBV7-2
CDR3: ASSLQGQSSYEQY

V: TRBV7-9
CDR3: ASSLDGGASSEAF

V: TRBV4-2
CDR3: ASSPSGGLAEQF

V: TRBV6-5
CDR3: ASSYSRNQPQH

V: TRBV5-1
CDR3: ASSLVPVASGSYEQY

V: TRBV6-2/TRBV6-3
CDR3: ASSYPRGDPIPQNNEQF

V: TRBV15
CDR3: ATSRDPLTGGWETQY

V: TRBV7-9
CDR3: ASSSPLAGVYNEQF

V: TRBV2
CDR3: ASNQGAGYGYT

V: TRBV7-7
CDR3: ASSPGVRSGNTIY

V: TRBV11-2
CDR3: ASSSLQGIGYGYT

V: TRBV9
CDR3: ASSEGAGYGYT

V: TRBV6-6
CDR3: ASVTGISWGYT

V: TRBV4-3
CDR3: ASSLQTGQGDEQF

V: TRBV6-5
CDR3: ASSGQTTNYGYT

V: TRBV2
CDR3: ASTGQGKTGELF

V: TRBV28
CDR3: ASWDSQNYGYT

V: TRBV19
CDR3: ASSLGGSGRAREQF

V: TRBV27
CDR3: ASSLLAGSPRYYGYT

V: TRBV11-2
CDR3: ASSLAPDGLYGYT

V: TRBV10-2
CDR3: ASSEAGGKEQF

V: TRBV5-4
CDR3: ASSLELAVSSYNEQF

V: TRBV20-1
CDR3: SASEWGAETQY

V: TRBV4-1
CDR3: ASSQGGTGQETQY

V: TRBV28
CDR3: ASSQGYTYEQY

V: TRBV12-3/TRBV12-4
CDR3: ASSLDKDTQY

V: TRBV5-1
CDR3: ASSQSTGGNTIY

V: TRBV27
CDR3: ASSYLMDLKGGYGYT

V: TRBV20-1
CDR3: SASAGKAYEQY